These 6 T cell receptor beta chains were all obtained from the same sample, sequenced in a study of cytomegalovirus exposure and HLA in healthy donors. The PCR had 60 Vbeta and 13 Jbeta primers. Here immunoSEQ multiplex PCR was the method, and the copy in TCRdb shows in-frame clones only, minus some. Among about 140,000 clones listed, more than 55% were seen once. The sample comprised PBMCs. Receptors were obtained from a woman aged 55-70 years in good health and CMV-seronegative.

The chain employs TRBV29-1 and TRBJ2-3; 8 nucleotides align to TRBD2. The V segment lost 3 bases and the J segment 4 bases; nucleotides outside the gene matches: 6. From germline, CDR1 is SQVTM and CDR2 ANQGSEA. The CDR3 contains 14 residues. The CDR3: CSVEISGNPDTQYF. CDR3 nucleotide sequence: TGCAGCGTTGAGATTAGCGGGAACCCAGATACGCAGTATTTT.

V and J are TRBV9 and TRBJ1-5; a possible D gene is TRBD1 (6 bases). Germline assignment: CDR1 SGDLS and CDR2 YYNGEE. V lost 7 bases, J lost 4 bases, and 21 bases lay in between. The CDR3 runs to 16 residues. The CDR3 nucleotides read TGTGCCAGCCCCGGACAGAAGCCCTCAACAAATCAGCCCCAGCATTTT. Translated, it gives CASPGQKPSTNQPQHF.

The gene calls are TRBV5-4 and TRBJ2-7; TRBD2 matches at 8 bases. Germline CDR1 is SGHNT and CDR2 is YYREEE (reference sequence). CDR3 length: 16 residues. V lost 4 bases to trimming and J lost 0 bases; unmatched junction nucleotides: 9. The CDR3, as DNA: TGTGCCAGCAGCCCGGAAATAGCGGGGAGCTCCTACGAGCAGTACTTC. Translation: CASSPEIAGSSYEQYF.

The rearrangement links TRBV7-2 to TRBJ2-1; TRBD2 aligns across 9 bases. Per the germline V gene, CDR1 is SGHTA and CDR2 is FQGNSA. CDR3 length: 14 amino acids. J lost 9 bases, V lost 3 bases, and 6 bases had no gene match. The CDR3 loop is CASSLRGGGGEQFF. DNA of the CDR3: TGTGCCAGCAGCTTGCGGGGGGGCGGTGGTGAGCAGTTCTTC.

The chain couples TRBV19 to TRBJ2-7; 7 nucleotides line up with TRBD1. The V segment lost 8 bases and the J segment 2 bases; nucleotides outside the gene matches: 9. Germline CDR1 is LNHDA and CDR2 is SQIVND (reference sequence). CDR3 length equals 14 residues. The CDR3 DNA follows: TGTGCCAGTCACCCAGGGCAGGGGGCCTACGAGCAGTACTTC. Translated, it gives CASHPGQGAYEQYF.

V gene TRBV7-6 combines with J gene TRBJ1-1; D ambiguous. V was shortened by 0 bases and J by 1 base, with 12 bases between the two germline ends. The CDR3 runs 16 residues. The germline V gene encodes CDR1 SGHVS and CDR2 FNYEAQ. The chain's CDR3 is CASSLASGSRNTEAFF. The DNA for the CDR3 is TGTGCCAGCAGCTTAGCTTCGGGGTCTCGGAACACTGAAGCTTTCTTT.